This T cell receptor beta chain was identified during a study of beta chain features in type 1 diabetes (dated by TCRdb to 2017 to 2018). Turning to the overall study: No differences in mean age, gender distribution, total cell number or subset yield were found between patients and healthy donors. Across all samples, some 100,000,000 sorted cells were examined, and cell number per subset correlated strongly with RNA yield. In the study, TCRB repertoires of sorted circulating CD4+ T cell subsets from recently diagnosed type 1 diabetes patients were compared with those of matched healthy donors. Regulatory and stem cell-like memory subsets were obtained from only 8 patients and roughly 8 healthy donors, while naive and central memory subsets were obtained from all 30 or so donors. Points the paper makes about the study in general: Patients with type 1 diabetes made fewer insertions and deleted more nucleotides at VDJ recombination sites, implying thymic rearrangement abnormalities. Because cDNA was sequenced instead of genomic DNA, highly expressing activated cells could be over-represented, though the groups showed no difference in activation or CD3 levels. HLA sub-analyses involved small numbers of individuals, so any influence of HLA type on TCRB rearrangement remained unresolved. The naive, central memory and regulatory TCRB repertoires appeared to resemble one another more closely among patients than among healthy donors. Type 1 diabetes patients showed a moderate but significant shortening of TCRB CDR3 length in all four CD4+ subsets. Shorter templates might have been favored by PCR, but patient and control samples were amplified and corrected together, so both groups would have been affected equally by any skew.

The entire isolated RNA was reverse transcribed using the High Capacity cDNA Reverse Transcription Kit, and thus expressed TCRB transcripts were sequenced. Naive, central memory and regulatory T cell samples underwent deep immunoSEQ sequencing, averaging approximately 3.3 million total reads per sample. After sorted cells were lysed in RLT buffer, RNA was extracted with DNase-treated RNeasy Micro or Mini kits, with the choice depending on cell number. To prevent cross-contamination, each cell subset was processed individually, whereas patient and healthy donor samples were processed jointly. Using the immunoSEQ multiplex PCR, TCRB sequences were amplified from cDNA into 87-bp fragments spanning the CDR3 region. Sequencing of the amplicons was performed on the Illumina HiSeq platform. As for the authors' bioinformatics: PCR bias was computationally corrected using synthetic template baselines, reads within Hamming distance 2 were collapsed, and singletons that could not be merged were discarded. Reads were aligned to IMGT to assign V, D and J genes, CDR3 length, and insertions or deletions at six rearrangement sites. Clonotype counts were normalized to sorted cell number within each subset before computing true diversity and Gini coefficients with the tcR R package. The overlap coefficient, calculated on TCRB nucleotide sequences, was used to measure repertoire sharing. Out-of-frame TCRB sequences from naive cells were analyzed as a proxy for the pre-selection repertoire. TCRdb limited this immuneACCESS table to in-frame rearrangements with V and J called. A share of clones is missing; checked studies link under half to unresolved V genes, and the rest is unexplained. For V, J and clone size, that table is used; D and trimming come from the DNA. The sample data list 350,000 to 400,000 clones, and around 16% of these were observed just once. In total, the top ten clones hold under 0.02% of the sample.

On this clone itself: There is no known antigen for this receptor. The sample holds no much larger clone one base away, and base qualities are not on file.

The germline V gene (reference sequence) sets CDR1 to LNHDA and CDR2 to SQIVND. V has 8 bases trimmed and J has 3 bases trimmed; junction bases matching no gene number 13. Reading from cysteine to phenylalanine, the CDR3 counts 16 amino acids. The CDR3 DNA has 48 bases and is translated from base 1. Each donor gave one peripheral blood draw, averaging approximately 120 mL, which was collected into heparinised tubes. Naive, central memory, regulatory and stem cell-like memory CD4+ T cells were sorted on a BD FACSAria II using a panel including CD45RO, CCR7, CD25, CD127, CD95 and CD27. Every sorted population had a purity above 95%. Right away, PBMCs were isolated by Lymphoprep density gradient centrifugation and were stained directly, with no culture step. Samples were stained and sorted in pairs, with one healthy donor and one patient per experiment, so that batch effects were minimized.

The sequenced material came from naive CD4+ T cells from blood. What the cell subset or site label conveys for this sample: true naive CD4+ T cells. The V gene is TRBV19 and the J gene is TRBJ2-1; 7 bases in the junction line up with TRBD2. This clonotype was obtained from a woman in her late teens or twenties in good health. Here is the DNA: TGTGCCAGTCGGGCGGGACGGGAGCGGGACTACAATGAGCAGTTCTTC. Translated, it reads CASRAGRERDYNEQFF.